One sample yielded the 30 T cell receptor beta chains listed below, sequenced in a study of T cells after yellow fever vaccination. TCRdb redid the calling of the 5' RACE reads with MiXCR, one entry per CDR3 protein. The data hold about 130,000 distinct CDR3 sequences, with 5% to 7.5% observed a single time. This sample comprised CD4+ T cells sorted from PBMCs, obtained 10 days after the yellow fever booster vaccination. Receptors were obtained from a man younger than 45 who received the YFV17D yellow fever vaccine.

In its sample, this clonotype was seen many times. The chain employs TRBV6-1 and TRBJ2-7; TRBD1 matches 7 bases. CDR1 is MNHNS, CDR2 SASEGT, per germline. This CDR3 contains 16 residues. Trimming cost V 6 bases and J 3 bases; bases outside gene matches: 14. The CDR3 region is CASRPQRGRGDYEQYF. The CDR3, as DNA: TGTGCCAGCAGGCCCCAGAGGGGGCGAGGTGACTACGAGCAGTACTTC.

This clonotype has at least ten counts. The chain carries TRBV12-3 or TRBV12-4 and TRBJ2-1; D unclear. CDR3 length equals 14 residues. V lost 1 base to trimming and J lost 2 bases, with 6 bases between them. In DNA form, the CDR3 reads TGTGCCAGCAGTTTAGGGCTAGCCTACAATGAGCAGTTCTTC. Translating gives CASSLGLAYNEQFF.

This clonotype was recorded at least ten times. V and J are TRBV4-3 and TRBJ2-3, with a weak D call TRBD2 (6 bases). The germline V gene has CDR1 LGHNA and CDR2 YSLEER. The CDR3 has 14 residues. Trimming removed 3 bases from V and 6 bases from J, with 13 bases in between. The CDR3 protein is CASSQGTRADTQYF. The CDR3, as DNA: TGCGCCAGCAGCCAGGGGACTCGCGCCGATACGCAGTATTTT.

This clonotype was seen repeatedly, ten times or more. The chain combines TRBV9 with TRBJ2-2, with TRBD2 as a possible D gene (6 bases). Trimming took off 4 bases at V and 3 bases at J, with 22 bases between the two ends. Germline V gene data show CDR1 as SGDLS and CDR2 as YYNGEE. The CDR3 has 18 residues. The DNA for the CDR3 is TGTGCCAGCAGCCCGAGGGGACTTCAGAGATGGGACACCGGGGAGCTGTTTTTT. Its translation: CASSPRGLQRWDTGELFF. Complete variable domain (other parts from reference TRBV9 and TRBJ2-2): DSGVTQTPKHLITATGQRVTLRCSPRSGDLSVYWYQQSLDQGLQFLIQYYNGEERAKGNILERFSAQQFPDLHSELNLSSLELGDSALYFCASSPRGLQRWDTGELFFGEGSRLTVL.

This clonotype has ten or more counts. The genes are TRBV27 and TRBJ1-4; D is perhaps TRBD1 (6 bases). The germline V and J ends were trimmed by 3 bases and 8 bases, with 13 bases remaining between them. Germline V gene sequence: CDR1 MNHEY, CDR2 SMNVEV (reference sequence). This CDR3 has 14 amino acids. For the CDR3, the DNA is TGTGCCAGCAGTTTTCGGGGGCGGTACGAAAAACTGTTTTTT. Translated, it gives CASSFRGRYEKLFF.

This clonotype was seen a handful of times. CDR3 sequence reads: CASIRVAVGGELFF. CDR3 bases: TGTGCCAGCATTAGGGTAGCGGTCGGCGGGGAGCTGTTTTTT. This chain joins TRBV6-5 and TRBJ2-2; maybe TRBD2 (6 bases). The V gene lost 7 bases and the J gene lost 7 bases, with 16 bases spanning the gap. The CDR3 runs 14 residues. Germline CDR1 is MNHEY and CDR2 is SVGAGI.

Many counts were recorded for this clonotype. The rearrangement links TRBV20-1 to TRBJ2-5, with 8 positions matching TRBD2. Germline trimming cut 0 bases from V and 5 bases from J; bases unmatched to any gene: 8. The CDR3 is made up of 15 amino acids. Germline loops: CDR1 DFQATT, CDR2 SNEGSKA (reference sequence). CDR3 bases: TGCAGTGCTAGAGACCCGGGAGGGGATGGGGAGACCCAGTACTTC. Its protein is CSARDPGGDGETQYF.

This clonotype came up a few times. This rearrangement joins TRBV7-2 to TRBJ2-3; no clear D. Germline V lookup: CDR1 SGHTA, CDR2 FQGNSA. The CDR3 consists of 13 residues. The germline V and J ends were trimmed by 3 bases and 5 bases, with 9 bases remaining between them. The CDR3 sequence: CASSFRVLDTQYF. The CDR3 region has the DNA TGTGCCAGCAGCTTCCGCGTACTAGATACGCAGTATTTT.

This clonotype was picked up many times. CDR3 residues: CAISEKLSTSGVLYF. The CDR3 DNA is TGTGCCATCAGTGAGAAGCTCTCGACTAGCGGGGTCCTGTACTTC. The chain links TRBV10-3 to TRBJ2-7, with 11 positions matching TRBD2. V lost 2 bases and J lost 12; bases outside the gene matches: 12. Per germline, CDR1 ENHRY and CDR2 SYGVKD. CDR3 length: 15 amino acids.

Ten or more counts support this clonotype. The chain is built from TRBV5-4 and TRBJ2-5; D call uncertain. Between the trimmed V and J ends, which lost 2 bases and 2 bases, there was a span of 22 bases. Germline V gene lookup returns CDR1 SGHNT and CDR2 YYREEE (reference sequence). The CDR3 is made up of 18 amino acids. DNA for the CDR3: TGTGCCAGCAGCTTCGGAAACGGGCGATCCTCCGCACAAGAGACCCAGTACTTC. As protein: CASSFGNGRSSAQETQYF. Combining the CDR3 with reference TRBV5-4 and TRBJ2-5 gives the whole variable domain ETGVTQSPTHLIKTRGQQVTLRCSSQSGHNTVSWYQQALGQGPQFIFQYYREEENGRGNFPPRFSGLQFPNYSSELNVNALELDDSALYLCASSFGNGRSSAQETQYFGPGTRLLVL.

The chain combines TRBV20-1 with TRBJ1-2; no firm D call. CDR3 size: 12 residues. Trimming cost V 6 bases and J 4 bases, with 12 bases left between them. From germline, CDR1 is DFQATT and CDR2 SNEGSKA (reference sequence). The CDR3 sequence is CSATPGIYGYTF. The CDR3 nucleotides are TGCAGTGCGACACCGGGAATCTATGGCTACACCTTC.

As concerns this clonotype: Given a much more abundant clone one base away, this may be a read error. This chain joins TRBV24-1 and TRBJ2-5, with 11 bases fitting TRBD2. The germline gives CDR1 KGHDR, CDR2 SFDVKD. The CDR3 totals 15 residues. V was clipped by 5 bases and J by 7 bases; unmatched bases: 8. The CDR3 loop is CATSGPLAGDATQYF. CDR3 DNA sequence: TGTGCCACCAGTGGCCCACTAGCGGGAGACGCGACCCAGTACTTC.

The chain uses TRBV6-1 and TRBJ1-2; tentatively, D is TRBD1 (6 bases). Germline CDR1 and CDR2: MNHNS and SASEGT. Trimming pared 7 bases from V and 2 bases from J, leaving 14 bases between. The CDR3 consists of 14 residues. The chain's CDR3 is CASNDRSENYGYTF. For the CDR3, the DNA is TGTGCCAGCAATGACAGGTCGGAAAACTATGGCTACACCTTC.

There are many counts of this clonotype. The chain is built from TRBV29-1 and TRBJ1-1, with 10 bases identical to TRBD1. Germline loops: CDR1 SQVTM, CDR2 ANQGSEA. With 4 bases clipped from V and 0 bases from J, the junction kept 11 bases outside the gene matches. The CDR3 spans 17 residues. CDR3 sequence (DNA): TGCAGCGTTGGGTCCCAGACAGGGGGCGAGGTGAACACTGAAGCTTTCTTT. Its translation: CSVGSQTGGEVNTEAFF.

For this clonotype: This sequence may be a read error, since a much larger clone differs from it by one base. As the CDR3 is not closed by the conserved phenylalanine or tryptophan, this likely results from a read error. This chain connects TRBV20-1 to TRBJ1-1, with D unclear. The CDR3 sequence is 12 residues long. The germline CDR1 and CDR2 sequences are DFQATT and SNEGSKA (reference sequence). Trimming took 3 bases from V and 0 from J, leaving 5 bases between them. The CDR3 reads CSASQVNTEAFV. Here the CDR3 DNA reads TGCAGTGCTAGCCAAGTGAACACTGAAGCTTTCGTT.

V gene TRBV7-2 combines with J gene TRBJ2-7; 9 bases align to TRBD1. This CDR3 is 14 amino acids long. After removal of 5 bases from V and 9 bases from J, the junction contained 11 bases not matched to a gene. The germline V gene has CDR1 SGHTA and CDR2 FQGNSA. CDR3 coding DNA: TGTGCCAGCAGCGGGGACAGGGCGGCGGGGGTGCAGTACTTC. This gives the protein CASSGDRAAGVQYF.

This clonotype has at least ten counts. The genes are TRBV6-1 and TRBJ1-5; the D gene is possibly TRBD1 (6 bases). CDR3 length: 14 amino acids. Trimming took off 8 bases at V and 3 bases at J, with 14 bases between the two ends. CDR1 is MNHNS, CDR2 SASEGT, per germline. The CDR3 spells CASDGGANNQPQHF. The CDR3 DNA is TGTGCCAGCGATGGGGGGGCAAACAATCAGCCCCAGCATTTT.

This clonotype showed up many times. V is TRBV5-1 and J is TRBJ2-2; 8 nucleotides line up with TRBD1. V was clipped by 5 bases and J by 5 bases; unmatched bases: 8. Germline V lookup: CDR1 SGHRS, CDR2 YFSETQ. The CDR3 length is 15 residues. CDR3 in DNA: TGCGCCAGCAGTAAGACAGGGGAGAGGACCGGGGAGCTGTTTTTT. Protein: CASSKTGERTGELFF.

This clonotype appeared many times. The genes are TRBV10-3 and TRBJ2-7; a possible D gene is TRBD1 (6 bases). V shed 3 bases and J shed 0 bases, with 12 bases lying between them. The CDR3 extends over 15 amino acids. Germline assignment: CDR1 ENHRY and CDR2 SYGVKD. The DNA of the CDR3 is TGTGCCATCAGTGATCGGGGCAGGGGCTCCTACGAGCAGTACTTC. Translation gives CAISDRGRGSYEQYF.

The chain links TRBV4-3 to TRBJ2-2; D is undetermined. The CDR3 has 18 amino acids. The V gene lost 3 bases and the J gene lost 2 bases, with 19 bases spanning the gap. The germline CDR1 and CDR2 sequences are LGHNA and YSLEER. CDR3: CASSQARTAPFNTGELFF. Here the CDR3 DNA reads TGCGCCAGCAGCCAGGCCCGGACCGCGCCGTTTAACACCGGGGAGCTGTTTTTT.

This clonotype has ten or more counts. This sequence joins TRBV5-1 and TRBJ2-1; D is unresolved. The CDR3 length is 15 residues. The germline CDR1 and CDR2 sequences are SGHRS and YFSETQ. The V end was cut by 1 base, the J end by 0 bases, with 8 bases between. The CDR3 DNA follows: TGCGCCAGCAGCTTGTCGCAGCTCTCCTACAATGAGCAGTTCTTC. This codes for CASSLSQLSYNEQFF.

The genes are TRBV7-2 and TRBJ2-3, with D possibly being TRBD2 (5 bases). V shed 6 bases and J shed 4 bases, with 23 bases lying between them. This CDR3 spans 17 amino acids. Germline values: CDR1 SGHTA, CDR2 FQGNSA. The chain's CDR3 is CASRSDTLARGADTQYF. CDR3 DNA sequence: TGTGCCAGCAGGTCCGACACCCTAGCACGGGGAGCAGATACGCAGTATTTT.

This clonotype turned up a few times. This chain joins TRBV5-5 and TRBJ2-1; 8 bases match TRBD2. CDR1 and CDR2 (germline): SGHKS, YYEKEE (reference sequence). The CDR3 is 15 residues long. Trimming cost V 3 bases and J 2 bases; bases outside gene matches: 4. The CDR3 sequence is CASSSPGLAYNEQFF. CDR3 bases: TGTGCCAGCAGCTCTCCGGGACTAGCCTACAATGAGCAGTTCTTC.

The table lists this clonotype with a few counts. Written as DNA, the CDR3 is TGCGCCAGCAGCTTCGAGGGCAGCGATTGGGAGACCCAGTACTTC. It specifies CASSFEGSDWETQYF. The chain has TRBV5-1 and TRBJ2-5; tentatively, D is TRBD2 (5 bases). Germline-derived CDR1 and CDR2 are SGHRS and YFSETQ. This CDR3 is 15 amino acids long. The germline V and J ends were trimmed by 2 bases and 5 bases, with 16 bases remaining between them.

This clonotype was found a few times. The CDR3 loop is CSTTGGRSYEQYF. The CDR3 DNA follows: TGCAGCACAACGGGGGGCCGCTCCTACGAGCAGTACTTC. This chain connects TRBV20-1 to TRBJ2-7; weak D call: TRBD2 (7 bases). Germline V CDR1 and CDR2: DFQATT, SNEGSKA (reference sequence). The CDR3 spans 13 residues.

Note on this clonotype: A read error is possible here, since a much larger clone lies one base away. V gene TRBV12-1 combines with J gene TRBJ2-5; the D segment call TRBD1 is taken from the table without a DNA check. TRBV12-1 is termed a pseudogene. This CDR3 is 16 amino acids long. In nucleotides, the CDR3 is TGTGCCAGCAGCTCTTCCGGGACAGGGGTGGAGGAGACCCAGTACTTC. Its translation is CASSSSGTGVEETQYF.

This clonotype has a count of ten or more. The gene calls are TRBV20-1 and TRBJ2-2; D call uncertain. Trimming cost V 1 base and J 0 bases, with 15 bases left between them. CDR1 and CDR2 (germline): DFQATT, SNEGSKA (reference sequence). The CDR3 runs 17 residues. The CDR3 DNA is TGCAGTGCTAGAGTTTTTGGCGGAGAAACGAACACCGGGGAGCTGTTTTTT. Protein sequence: CSARVFGGETNTGELFF.

Regarding this clonotype: A much larger clone lies a single base off, so this may be a read error. This chain joins TRBV2 and TRBJ1-6; 7 bases agree with TRBD1. With 6 bases clipped from V and 9 bases from J, the junction kept 8 bases outside the gene matches. Germline values: CDR1 SNHLY, CDR2 FYNNEI. This CDR3 region has 14 residues. CDR3 bases: TGTGCCAGCAGGAAGGGGACAGAAATTTCACCCCTCCACTTT. Translating gives CASRKGTEISPLHF.

Concerning this clonotype itself: Being one base from a much bigger clone, this may be a read error. The J gene is TRBJ2-2, the V gene TRBV4-2, with D possibly being TRBD1 or TRBD2 (6 bases each). The germline V and J ends were trimmed by 2 bases and 3 bases, with 16 bases remaining between them. CDR1 and CDR2 (germline): LGHNA, YNFKEQ. This CDR3 has 17 residues. CDR3 residues: CASSQTGGMGDTGELFF. CDR3 DNA sequence: TGTGCCAGCAGCCAAACCGGGGGCATGGGGGACACCGGGGAGCTGTTTTTT.

This clonotype was detected many times. V and J are TRBV20-1 and TRBJ2-3; D uncertain. Trimming took 0 bases from V and 1 from J, leaving 8 bases between them. Germline V lookup: CDR1 DFQATT, CDR2 SNEGSKA (reference sequence). This CDR3 contains 14 residues. The CDR3 region has the DNA TGCAGTGCTAGAGATGTTTTGGGCACAGATACGCAGTATTTT. Translated, it gives CSARDVLGTDTQYF.